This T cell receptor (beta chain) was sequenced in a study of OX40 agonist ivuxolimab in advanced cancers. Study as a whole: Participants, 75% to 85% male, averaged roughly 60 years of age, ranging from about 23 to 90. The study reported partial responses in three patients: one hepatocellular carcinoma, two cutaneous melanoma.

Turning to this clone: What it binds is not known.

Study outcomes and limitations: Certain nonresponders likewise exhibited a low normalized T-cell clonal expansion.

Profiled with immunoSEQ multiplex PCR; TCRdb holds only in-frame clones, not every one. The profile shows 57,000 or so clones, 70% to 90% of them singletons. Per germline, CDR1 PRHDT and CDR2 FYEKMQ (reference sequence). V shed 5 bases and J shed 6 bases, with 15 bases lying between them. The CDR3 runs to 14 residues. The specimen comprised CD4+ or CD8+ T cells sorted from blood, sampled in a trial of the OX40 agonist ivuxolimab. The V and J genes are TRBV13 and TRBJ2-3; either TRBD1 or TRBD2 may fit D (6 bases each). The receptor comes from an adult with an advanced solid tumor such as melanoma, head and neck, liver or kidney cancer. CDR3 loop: CASSRPGAGDTQYF. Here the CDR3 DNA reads TGTGCCAGCAGCCGGCCGGGGGCCGGGGATACGCAGTATTTT.